The 26 T cell receptor beta chains given below trace back to one sample, sequenced in a study of blood T cells in healthy people across ages (dated by TCRdb to between 2015 and 2016). Receptor libraries were prepared by 5' RACE. The sequencing machine was an Illumina HiSeq 2500. A second PCR of about 6 to 11 cycles was run with a J-beta primer mix and a sample-barcoded 5' primer. TCRdb applied fastp at Q25 and MiXCR to the public reads, then kept only in-frame beta chains. Records with the same CDR3 protein are collapsed into one entry carrying the most frequent genes and DNA. This sample lists over 600,000 distinct CDR3 sequences; roughly 56% were detected once. The ten largest clones take up around 25% of the sample. The sequencing sample was made of blood. The receptors derive from a man aged 40-49 years in good health.

This chain links TRBV3-1 with TRBJ2-7; D unclear. V lost 0 bases, J lost 7 bases, and 22 bases lay in between. This CDR3 spans 17 amino acids. CDR1 is LGHDT, CDR2 YNNKEL, per germline (reference sequence). For the CDR3, the DNA is TGTGCCAGCAGCCAAGATCTCCCTCATGTCCCCTACAATGAGCAGTACTTC. It is translated as CASSQDLPHVPYNEQYF.

This clonotype was seen only a few times. The chain is built from TRBV7-9 and TRBJ1-5; no clear D. Deletions cut 8 bases from V and 5 bases from J, with 10 bases between. This CDR3 is 12 amino acids long. CDR1 is SEHNR, CDR2 FQNEAQ, per germline (reference sequence). CDR3 region: CASDFLDQPQHF. In nucleotides, the CDR3 is TGTGCCAGCGATTTTTTGGATCAGCCCCAGCATTTT.

The CDR3 DNA sequence: TGCAGCGTAAGACAGGGGGTATTAACCGGCTACACCTTC. This encodes CSVRQGVLTGYTF. The chain recombines TRBV29-1 with TRBJ1-2; TRBD1 matches 9 bases. The V gene end was trimmed by 6 bases and the J gene end by 8 bases; junction bases not matched to a gene: 10. The CDR3 spans 13 residues. CDR1 is SQVTM and CDR2 is ANQGSEA in the germline V gene.

The chain combines TRBV7-2 with TRBJ1-6; D not certain. The V gene lost 1 base and the J gene lost 7 bases, with 11 bases spanning the gap. This CDR3 spans 15 amino acids. CDR1 is SGHTA, CDR2 FQGNSA, per germline. The CDR3 is CASSLEQRGNSPLHF. The CDR3 DNA follows: TGTGCCAGCAGCTTAGAACAGCGGGGAAATTCACCCCTCCACTTT.

The V gene is TRBV6-2 or TRBV6-3, the J gene TRBJ2-5, with D tentatively TRBD2 (5 bases). Germline CDR1 MNHEY, CDR2 SVGEGT. With 9 bases removed from V and 1 base from J, the gap between germline ends came to 18 bases. CDR3 length: 15 amino acids. For the CDR3, the DNA is TGTGCCAGTAGCGAGCCCGACGGAATCCAAGAGACCCAGTACTTC. Amino acid sequence: CASSEPDGIQETQYF.

The chain recombines TRBV4-2 with TRBJ2-3; TRBD2 might be the D (6 bases). CDR3 length: 18 residues. Trimming took off 3 bases at V and 2 bases at J, with 21 bases between the two ends. Germline lookup yields CDR1 LGHNA and CDR2 YNFKEQ. CDR3 protein: CASSHLSPSSGVTDTQYF. The DNA of the CDR3 is TGTGCCAGCAGCCATTTATCTCCAAGTAGCGGAGTCACAGATACGCAGTATTTT.

This clonotype was seen a few times. The chain combines TRBV12-3 or TRBV12-4 with TRBJ2-3, with 8 positions matching TRBD1. This CDR3 comprises 12 residues. V was clipped by 7 bases and J by 7 bases; unmatched bases: 4. CDR3 loop: CASTDRGNTQYF. CDR3 bases: TGTGCCAGCACCGACAGGGGTAATACGCAGTATTTT.

This sequence joins TRBV15 and TRBJ2-4; D unclear. The J call may be incorrect, as the DNA end agrees better with TRBJ2-7. CDR1 LNHNV and CDR2 YYDKDF come from the germline V gene (reference sequence). The CDR3 consists of 12 residues. The CDR3: CATTPVFYEQYF. The CDR3 DNA sequence: TGTGCCACCACCCCTGTGTTCTACGAGCAGTACTTC.

This rearrangement joins TRBV5-6 to TRBJ1-2; 7 nucleotides match TRBD1. The V gene's germline CDR1 is SGHDT and CDR2 YYEEEE. The CDR3 contains 14 residues. V gave up 8 bases and J gave up 8 bases; unmatched junction bases: 15. CDR3 DNA sequence: TGTGCCAGTATGAAACCAATCGACAGGGAAGGCTACACCTTC. Amino acid sequence: CASMKPIDREGYTF. The whole variable domain, remainder taken from reference TRBV5-6 and TRBJ1-2, is DAGVTQSPTHLIKTRGQQVTLRCSPKSGHDTVSWYQQALGQGPQFIFQYYEEEERQRGNFPDRFSGHQFPNYSSELNVNALLLGDSALYLCASMKPIDREGYTFGSGTRLTVV.

This clonotype was seen ten or more times. The rearrangement links TRBV6-1 to TRBJ2-3, with TRBD2 as a possible D gene (6 bases). This CDR3 region has 14 residues. Germline V CDR1 and CDR2: MNHNS, SASEGT. V lost 10 bases and J lost 2, with 16 bases in between. Written as DNA, the CDR3 is TGTGCCACCCGGGATCGCGGGGACACAGATACGCAGTATTTT. Protein sequence: CATRDRGDTDTQYF.

This clonotype turned up a few times. J is TRBJ2-5 and V is TRBV20-1; TRBD1 agrees at 9 bases. The DNA end favors TRBJ2-7, so the J call may be wrong. This CDR3 region has 15 residues. CDR1 DFQATT and CDR2 SNEGSKA come from the germline V gene (reference sequence). The CDR3 loop reads CSAREGQGGTYEQYF. The CDR3 DNA reads TGCAGTGCTAGAGAGGGACAGGGTGGAACCTACGAGCAGTACTTC.

A remark on this clonotype: One end of the junction is discordant with germline, which a read error may explain. V usage is TRBV11-2 and J usage is TRBJ2-3, with 10 bases lining up with TRBD2. CDR3 length equals 16 residues. Germline-derived CDR1 and CDR2 are SGHAT and FQNNGV. CDR3 region: CVSSSLLAGSTDTQYF. The CDR3 nucleotides read TGTGTCAGCAGCTCTTTACTAGCGGGGAGCACAGATACGCAGTATTTT.

The V call is TRBV6-5, the J call TRBJ2-7; D is perhaps TRBD1 (5 bases). This CDR3 spans 16 amino acids. In germline, CDR1 is MNHEY, CDR2 SVGAGI. The germline V and J ends were trimmed by 3 bases and 7 bases, with 22 bases remaining between them. The CDR3 DNA reads as TGTGCCAGCAGTTATTTGATGAAGGGGAATAACAATGAGCAGTACTTC. Its protein is CASSYLMKGNNNEQYF.

The chain recombines TRBV29-1 with TRBJ2-3, with a possible D match to TRBD2 (5 bases). Looked up from germline, CDR1 is SQVTM and CDR2 is ANQGSEA. Trimming took 2 bases from V and 3 from J, leaving 15 bases between them. This CDR3 region has 15 residues. CDR3 in DNA: TGCAGCGTTGAACTACTAGGACCTGGGACAGATACGCAGTATTTT. Protein product: CSVELLGPGTDTQYF.

This clonotype was found a few times. The J gene is TRBJ2-6, the V gene TRBV5-6; the D gene is possibly TRBD1 (5 bases). Looked up from germline, CDR1 is SGHDT and CDR2 is YYEEEE. The CDR3 length is 14 residues. V was clipped by 4 bases and J by 3 bases, with 8 bases between them. DNA of the CDR3: TGTGCCAGCAGCACAGGTTTTGGGGCCAACGTCCTGACTTTC. This translates into CASSTGFGANVLTF.

This clonotype was seen only a few times. The chain carries TRBV20-1 and TRBJ2-3; unclear D gene. Germline V CDR1 and CDR2: DFQATT, SNEGSKA (reference sequence). V was shortened by 3 bases and J by 2 bases, with 12 bases between the two germline ends. The length of the CDR3 is 14 residues. The CDR3 DNA reads TGCAGTGCTAGGTCCGGGTCAAACACAGATACGCAGTATTTT. Encoded protein: CSARSGSNTDTQYF.

The J gene is TRBJ2-6, the V gene TRBV24-1, with TRBD2 matching 7 bases. V shed 5 bases, J shed 12 bases, and the junction held 21 bases outside the gene matches. CDR3 size: 18 residues. Looked up from germline, CDR1 is KGHDR and CDR2 is SFDVKD. CDR3 coding DNA: TGTGCCACCAGTGGGGACCGGGGGGTGGGGAAGCCCTCGTCCGTCCTGACTTTC. This gives the protein CATSGDRGVGKPSSVLTF.

This chain joins TRBV27 and TRBJ2-3; D unresolved. The CDR3 is 14 residues long. Trimming stripped 7 bases from V and 0 bases from J, with 11 bases between. The germline CDR1 and CDR2 sequences are MNHEY and SMNVEV (reference sequence). CDR3 protein: CASMGVRSTDTQYF. Here the CDR3 DNA reads TGTGCCAGCATGGGTGTGCGGAGCACAGATACGCAGTATTTT.

This chain joins TRBV12-3 or TRBV12-4 and TRBJ1-1; TRBD1 is a possible D gene (5 bases). This CDR3 contains 13 residues. Trimming removed 7 bases at V and 7 bases at J, with 16 bases between. The CDR3 protein is CASNSLGGFEAFF. The CDR3 coding sequence is TGTGCCAGCAACAGTCTGGGGGGGTTTGAAGCTTTCTTT.

CDR3 sequence: CASSFSLPLDEQFF. The CDR3 region has the DNA TGTGCCAGCAGCTTTAGCTTACCCCTGGATGAGCAGTTCTTC. The V call is TRBV11-1, the J call TRBJ2-1; D unclear. This CDR3 has 14 residues. Trimming shortened V by 3 bases and J by 8 bases, and 14 bases separated the two germline ends. Germline CDR1 SGHAT, CDR2 FQDESV (reference sequence).

V gene TRBV7-2 combines with J gene TRBJ1-2, with a tentative D call TRBD1 (6 bases). V was pared by 3 bases and J by 2 bases, with 16 bases between. This CDR3 spans 16 amino acids. Germline V gene data show CDR1 as SGHTA and CDR2 as FQGNSA. DNA for the CDR3: TGTGCCAGCAGCTTTAGAAGGGGGATCGAGAACTATGGCTACACCTTC. Residues: CASSFRRGIENYGYTF.

This clonotype was seen many times. The CDR3 DNA reads as TGTGCCAGCAGTCAAACAGGGTACTATGGCTACACCTTC. Translated, it gives CASSQTGYYGYTF. This rearrangement joins TRBV27 to TRBJ1-2; a possible D gene is TRBD1 (6 bases). The germline CDR1 and CDR2 sequences are MNHEY and SMNVEV (reference sequence). V was cut by 5 bases and J by 3 bases, with 10 bases left in between. The CDR3 sequence is 13 residues long.

The chain uses TRBV29-1 and TRBJ1-2; no definite D call. The CDR3 contains 11 residues. Trimming shortened V by 4 bases and J by 4 bases, and 7 bases separated the two germline ends. The germline V gene encodes CDR1 SQVTM and CDR2 ANQGSEA. CDR3 in DNA: TGCAGCGTTGTGGCAGCCTATGGCTACACCTTC. It encodes CSVVAAYGYTF.

This chain joins TRBV18 and TRBJ2-7, with D possibly called TRBD1 or TRBD2 (5 bases each). The CDR3 consists of 16 residues. Trimming left V 3 bases short and J 5 bases short, with 20 bases between. Looked up from germline, CDR1 is KGHSH and CDR2 is LQKENI. CDR3 amino acids: CASSPLRGVATDEQYF. CDR3 coding DNA: TGTGCCAGCTCACCCCTGAGAGGGGTCGCGACGGACGAGCAGTACTTC.

This clonotype was observed a handful of times. V usage is TRBV28 and J usage is TRBJ2-5, with D possibly being TRBD1 or TRBD2 (5 bases each). Per germline, CDR1 MDHEN and CDR2 SYDVKM. The CDR3 totals 16 residues. Trimming took off 2 bases at V and 1 base at J, with 14 bases between the two ends. DNA for the CDR3: TGTGCCAGCAGTTTACGGGGCGCCCTAAGCCAAGAGACCCAGTACTTC. The encoded protein is CASSLRGALSQETQYF.

The chain is built from TRBV3-1 and TRBJ2-2; TRBD1 matches 7 bases. CDR1 is LGHDT, CDR2 YNNKEL, per germline (reference sequence). The CDR3 is made up of 18 amino acids. The V segment lost 4 bases and the J segment 1 base; nucleotides outside the gene matches: 12. The CDR3 is CASSRPPARQGNTGELFF. Written as DNA, the CDR3 is TGTGCCAGCAGCCGCCCCCCAGCGAGACAGGGGAACACCGGGGAGCTGTTTTTT.